These 20 T cell receptor beta chains were all obtained from the same sample, sequenced in a study of OX40 agonist ivuxolimab in advanced cancers. The protocol was immunoSEQ multiplex PCR, while the TCRdb copy is restricted to in-frame clones and leaves out a portion. The profile covers 65,000 to 80,000 clones, with 80% appearing a single time and around 8.2% taken by the ten largest. Here the sequenced sample was CD4+ or CD8+ T cells sorted from blood, taken in a trial of the OX40 agonist ivuxolimab. The source is an adult with an advanced solid tumor such as melanoma, head and neck, liver or kidney cancer.

This chain connects TRBV7-9 to TRBJ2-1; a weak D match, TRBD1 (6 bases). Germline CDR1 is SEHNR and CDR2 is FQNEAQ (reference sequence). Trimming removed 5 bases from V and 4 bases from J, with 18 bases in between. The CDR3 contains 16 residues. The CDR3 reads CASSRLDRRFYNEQFF. Written as DNA, the CDR3 is TGTGCCAGCAGCCGATTGGACAGACGCTTTTACAATGAGCAGTTCTTC.

V and J are TRBV5-1 and TRBJ1-1; 7 nucleotides align to TRBD1. The CDR3 is 16 amino acids. V was pared by 4 bases and J by 1 base, with 10 bases of the junction left unmatched. In germline, CDR1 is SGHRS, CDR2 YFSETQ. CDR3 protein: CASSRTVGTENTEAFF. The CDR3 nucleotides are TGCGCCAGCAGCAGAACCGTCGGGACAGAGAACACTGAAGCTTTCTTT.

V usage is TRBV29-1 and J usage is TRBJ2-7, with 8 bases lining up with TRBD1. Germline V gene data show CDR1 as SQVTM and CDR2 as ANQGSEA. The J segment lost 5 bases and the V segment lost 4 bases, leaving 4 bases of the junction unmatched. The CDR3 runs to 12 residues. The CDR3 region is CSVGAGGNEQYF. The CDR3 DNA sequence: TGCAGCGTTGGGGCAGGGGGCAACGAGCAGTACTTC.

This chain links TRBV10-3 with TRBJ1-1; D remains unclear. CDR1 is ENHRY, CDR2 SYGVKD, per germline. The CDR3 runs 14 residues. The V end lost 11 bases, the J end lost 8 bases, and 24 bases lay between the germline ends. The CDR3 DNA sequence: TGTGCCTCCCGGAAGTCAACGGATCAAAAAGAAGCTTTCTTT. It specifies CASRKSTDQKEAFF.

V is TRBV2 and J is TRBJ2-5; the D call may be TRBD1 or TRBD2 (6 bases each). The CDR3 contains 15 residues. V was trimmed by 7 bases and J by 2 bases, leaving 17 bases between them. The V gene's germline CDR1 is SNHLY and CDR2 FYNNEI. The CDR3 bases are TGTGCCAGCAATAAGTGGGGGGCCACTCAAGAGACCCAGTACTTC. Translation gives CASNKWGATQETQYF.

This sequence joins TRBV5-5 and TRBJ1-5, with 10 bases lining up with TRBD1. Trimming removed 4 bases from V and 6 bases from J; junction bases left unmatched: 7. The length of the CDR3 is 15 residues. Germline V gene data show CDR1 as SGHKS and CDR2 as YYEKEE (reference sequence). Written as DNA, the CDR3 is TGTGCCAGCAGCCCCGGGACAGGGGATCGTCAGCCCCAGCATTTT. Its translation: CASSPGTGDRQPQHF.

The CDR3 here is CASSQDHWGLNEKLFF. The CDR3 coding sequence is TGCGCCAGCAGCCAGGACCACTGGGGGCTTAATGAAAAACTGTTTTTT. The chain has TRBV4-1 and TRBJ1-4; D is perhaps TRBD1 (6 bases). V lost 3 bases to trimming and J lost 4 bases, with 15 bases between them. The CDR3 has 16 residues. Germline CDR1 reads MGHRA; CDR2 reads YSYEKL.

The chain combines TRBV18 with TRBJ2-5; 9 nucleotides agree with TRBD2. The length of the CDR3 is 15 residues. Trimming took 4 bases from V and 1 from J; bases not matched to a gene: 4. Germline assignment: CDR1 KGHSH and CDR2 LQKENI. CDR3 residues: CASSRSSGIQETQYF. The CDR3 DNA sequence: TGTGCCAGCTCACGGTCTAGCGGGATCCAAGAGACCCAGTACTTC.

The DNA of the CDR3 is TGTGCCATCAGTTCGCAGACCTCTGGAAACACCATATATTTT. Encoded protein: CAISSQTSGNTIYF. This sequence joins TRBV10-3 and TRBJ1-3; D uncertain. The CDR3 consists of 14 residues. CDR1 and CDR2 from the germline V gene are ENHRY and SYGVKD. V lost 5 bases and J lost 0, with 8 bases in between.

This chain links TRBV2 with TRBJ2-7, with 10 bases aligning to TRBD1. Germline CDR1 SNHLY, CDR2 FYNNEI. The ends lost 8 bases at V and 2 bases at J; junction bases unmatched: 6. This CDR3 contains 14 residues. The DNA for the CDR3 is TGTGCCAGCGTCCGGGACAGGGGCCCCTACGAGCAGTACGTC. Amino acid sequence: CASVRDRGPYEQYV.

The rearrangement links TRBV7-8 to TRBJ1-2; D is unclear. V was shortened by 8 bases and J by 5 bases, with 18 bases between the two germline ends. Germline CDR1 reads SGHVS; CDR2 reads FQNEAQ. The CDR3 consists of 14 residues. CDR3 amino acids: CASLAWREVYGYTF. Written as DNA, the CDR3 is TGTGCCAGCCTAGCGTGGAGGGAAGTATATGGCTACACCTTC.

The chain joins TRBV30 to TRBJ1-1; a weak D match, TRBD1 (5 bases). Between the trimmed V and J ends, which lost 5 bases and 2 bases, there was a span of 12 bases. The CDR3 has 13 residues. Per germline, CDR1 GTSNPN and CDR2 SVGIG (reference sequence). Written as DNA, the CDR3 is TGTGCCTGGGTGCCCGACAGCAACACTGAAGCTTTCTTT. Its protein product is CAWVPDSNTEAFF. Combining the CDR3 with reference TRBV30 and TRBJ1-1 gives the whole variable domain SQTIHQWPATLVQPVGSPLSLECTVEGTSNPNLYWYRQAAGRGLQLLFYSVGIGQISSEVPQNLSASRPQDRQFILSSKKLLLSDSGFYLCAWVPDSNTEAFFGQGTRLTVV.

V usage is TRBV4-1 and J usage is TRBJ2-5; 11 bases match TRBD2. Germline CDR1 and CDR2: MGHRA and YSYEKL. V was clipped by 2 bases and J by 4 bases; unmatched bases: 6. This CDR3 is built from 16 residues. The CDR3 loop reads CASSQISGGVRETQYF. CDR3 DNA sequence: TGCGCCAGCAGCCAAATTAGCGGGGGGGTACGAGAGACCCAGTACTTC.

The genes are TRBV10-1 and TRBJ2-1; 9 bases line up with TRBD1. V was pared by 3 bases and J by 4 bases, with 7 bases of the junction left unmatched. Germline loops: CDR1 WNHNN, CDR2 SYGVQD (reference sequence). There are 16 residues in the CDR3. This CDR3 reads CASSDATGGSYNEQFF. In nucleotides, the CDR3 is TGCGCCAGCAGTGACGCGACAGGGGGTTCTTACAATGAGCAGTTCTTC.

The J gene is TRBJ2-1, the V gene TRBV4-3; D is perhaps TRBD2 (5 bases). This CDR3 is built from 15 residues. Germline V CDR1 and CDR2: LGHNA, YSLEER. The V and J ends lost 0 bases and 4 bases respectively, with 10 bases between them. CDR3 in amino acids: CASSQDSPGYNEQFF. For the CDR3, the DNA is TGCGCCAGCAGCCAAGACTCGCCGGGATACAATGAGCAGTTCTTC.

The chain couples TRBV27 to TRBJ2-2; a weak D match, TRBD2 (6 bases). This CDR3 region has 16 residues. Germline values: CDR1 MNHEY, CDR2 SMNVEV (reference sequence). Trimming left V 1 base short and J 5 bases short, with 14 bases between. DNA for the CDR3: TGTGCCAGCAGTTTATTGGCGGACTACAAGACCGGGGAGCTGTTTTTT. It specifies CASSLLADYKTGELFF.

This clone was counted once. V and J are TRBV27 and TRBJ1-1; D is unresolved. Trimming cost V 4 bases and J 4 bases, with 13 bases left between them. The CDR3 totals 14 residues. Germline lookup yields CDR1 MNHEY and CDR2 SMNVEV (reference sequence). Here the CDR3 reads CASSSHLLGTEAFF. The CDR3 DNA follows: TGTGCCAGCAGTTCCCACCTTCTAGGCACTGAAGCTTTCTTT.

This clone was recorded a few times. The chain carries TRBV29-1 and TRBJ1-2; D gene unclear. V lost 5 bases and J 8 bases, leaving 18 bases between the germline ends. This CDR3 comprises 13 residues. Germline CDR1 SQVTM, CDR2 ANQGSEA. This CDR3 is CSVPRQDVSGYTF. Written as DNA, the CDR3 is TGCAGCGTTCCAAGGCAGGACGTCTCCGGCTACACCTTC.

The V gene is TRBV12-5, the J gene TRBJ2-3; no reliable D call. V was shortened by 4 bases and J by 0 bases, with 14 bases between the two germline ends. Germline values: CDR1 LGHNT, CDR2 FRNRAP. The CDR3 has 16 residues. The CDR3 here is CASGYGLGQSTDTQYF. The DNA for the CDR3 is TGTGCTAGTGGTTACGGGCTGGGCCAGAGCACAGATACGCAGTATTTT. Variable domain in full (rest from reference TRBV12-5 and TRBJ2-3): DARVTQTPRHKVTEMGQEVTMRCQPILGHNTVFWYRQTMMQGLELLAYFRNRAPLDDSGMPKDRFSAEMPDATLATLKIQPSEPRDSAVYFCASGYGLGQSTDTQYFGPGTRLTVL.

This chain links TRBV7-2 with TRBJ1-1; D uncertain. CDR3 length equals 19 residues. The germline gives CDR1 SGHTA, CDR2 FQGNSA. The ends were cut back, 5 bases at V and 1 base at J, with 26 bases in the middle. This CDR3 reads CASSRLLIWGSGPNTEAFF. CDR3 coding DNA: TGTGCCAGCAGCCGCTTGCTTATTTGGGGTTCGGGTCCGAACACTGAAGCTTTCTTT.